This T cell receptor beta chain was recovered during a study of cytomegalovirus exposure and HLA in healthy donors (dated by TCRdb to the late 2010s). Broadly, across the study: In an earlier analysis of under 750 of the donors, less than 350 Gb of sequence data and 117 million unique TCR beta sequences from 180 million or so T cells were reported. The T cell repertoires of some 700 subjects were profiled by immunosequencing and related to cytomegalovirus serostatus. In an earlier analysis of 550 to 700 of the donors, high-throughput TCR beta sequencing was used to judge whether each TCR beta V gene segment behaved as functional or pseudogenic. High-throughput TCR immunosequencing, statistical association of individual TCRs with disease status, and machine learning were combined to predict cytomegalovirus infection status. The study aimed to test whether cataloging public T cell receptors could reveal signatures of past pathogen exposure. Every discovery cohort repertoire had been produced on one sequencing platform. Typing coverage varied by locus: roughly 629-640 donors for A, B, C, DRB1 and DQB1; more than 500 for DQA1; nearly 610 for DPA1; fewer than 480 for DPB1. Donor age, sex, ethnicity and CMV serostatus were collected together with the repertoire data. In a later analysis, previously published TCR beta repertoires from 500 to 750 donors were re-analyzed and high-resolution HLA genotyping was added so that TCR occurrence patterns could be studied. Four to six DR-DQ haplotypes were handled as single units for association and clustering, since linkage in the cohort was strong. Both class I and class II loci were covered by HLA typing, at four-digit resolution. A later genetic analysis used genome-wide SNP genotypes for about 65% of the 666 donors, treating that subset as a discovery cohort. A separate validation cohort of roughly 130 different subjects was used in addition to the roughly 720-subject first cohort. On average, around 240,000 unique TCR beta nucleotide sequences were sequenced per donor among a few hundred genotyped donors of the cohort, with roughly 18% of those sequences being non-productive. Around 320 gigabases of sequencing data and approximately 93 million unique TCR sequences were included in an early release covering under 650 HLA-typed donors. In the later analysis, no new phenotypic data were used to find candidate immune exposures; instead, reliance was placed on TCR beta sequences and their occurrence across donors. The genetic ancestry cluster associated with self-reported Caucasian donors included approximately 85% of the roughly 390 genotyped donors.

Overall study outcomes, separate from this receptor: Presence/absence analyses assumed roughly uniform sequencing depth across donors, an assumption that may not hold. A few of the identified cytomegalovirus-associated TCR beta chains were confirmed in vitro to be specific for cytomegalovirus antigens. In an earlier analysis of fewer than 750 of the donors, most TCR beta V segments were observed in productive rearrangements about 87% or about 30% of the time, broadly matching IMGT annotations. Compared with equally common non-associated chains, HLA-associated TCR beta chains in a later analysis were more clonally expanded and had lower generation probabilities. Assigning TCR associations to individual alleles was difficult when HLA alleles, especially DR and DQ, strongly co-occurred. A further reported finding was that TCR beta sequences accurately predicted the HLA-A and HLA-B alleles for most subjects in the first cohort. Because counts were too low, roughly 16 rarely observed V segments, including chromosome 9 orphons, were left out of the earlier analysis of 500 to 650 of the donors. Only TCR beta chains were sequenced in this cohort, and the absence of alpha or paired-chain data limited detectable features. Correlated functional status among segregating V segments might reflect linkage disequilibrium, but an unknown experimental factor could not be ruled out. A later analysis found that TCR association rates varied across HLA loci, with DRB1 alleles showing the most associated TCRs and HLA-C alleles the fewest. A later genetic analysis associated a missense DCLRE1C variant with V-gene and J-gene trimming of TCR beta chains, and an independent cohort replicated the association. According to a later genetic analysis, donors in an Asian-associated ancestry cluster had fewer N-insertions in productive TCRs than the approximately 650-donor mean. Specific HLA alleles were associated with over 15,000 TCR beta sequences at a false discovery rate of 0.05 in a later analysis. The authors suggested that the approach could potentially be extended to other disease states and immunological phenotypes. Some IMGT-functional V segments, including TRBV6-2 and TRBV6-3, could not be told apart with the 87-base-pair reads, so those segments were excluded. The classifier was reported to diagnose cytomegalovirus status with high specificity and sensitivity in both the original and validation cohorts. A later analysis reported that several top co-occurrence clusters appeared linked to parvovirus B19, influenza, CMV and Epstein-Barr virus. While some public TCRs were present in many individuals, most TCR sequences turned up only very rarely across donors. HLA typing was unavailable for some donors at each locus, so association tests used only the typed subset. For the cohort, immune exposure information was limited to CMV serostatus. A cluster of highly shared sequence variants was judged likely to represent a technical artifact of the sequencing pipeline. The study gave a list of over 150 TCR beta chains associated with cytomegalovirus. A later analysis found that most CMV-associated TCR beta chains appeared HLA-restricted, with HLA associations seemingly driven largely by CMV exposure.

From its cysteine to its phenylalanine, the CDR3 spans 14 amino acids. Here the CDR3 DNA is all that survives: 42 bases in frame from base 1. Based on the germline V gene, the CDR1 and CDR2 sequences are SGHRS and YFSETQ. The junction shows trimming of 4 bases on V and 5 bases on J, plus 15 bases between the germline ends. In total, fewer than 750 healthy bone marrow donors made up the cohort. Cohort members were all nominally healthy when sampled, although unrecorded immune exposures were likely present. The donor was CMV seronegative and was included in the group of a few hundred seronegative cohort members. Each donor provided a peripheral blood sample, and peripheral blood mononuclear cells were used for TCR beta sequencing. Genomic DNA was extracted from the blood cell samples with the Qiagen DNeasy Blood Extraction Kit. About this clone: Its antigen target is currently unknown. Base qualities are not provided; no much larger clone lies one nucleotide away.

The receptor library was made with the immunoSEQ multiplex PCR assay. The multiplex PCR relied on a mix of 60 forward primers for TCR Vbeta segments and 13 reverse primers for TCR Jbeta segments. The CDR3 region of rearranged TCR beta genes was amplified from genomic DNA by a multiplex PCR assay. On the Illumina HiSeq System, the amplified TCR beta libraries were sequenced as 87-base-pair reads. In the source study's methods: In a later analysis, tens of millions of unique TCR beta chains were counted across the roughly 670 repertoires, and approximately 9.9 million of these chains were shared by at least two donors. Raw reads were error-corrected and collapsed into unique sequences with a nearest-neighbor algorithm that merged closely related sequences to remove PCR and sequencing errors. Alignment of CDR3 sequences to IMGT reference sequences was used to assign V, D and J gene segments. For a sequence to be retained, a match of at least six nucleotides to both a V gene segment and a J gene segment was required. A rearrangement was called productive if the CDR3 had no stop codons and remained in frame with V and J, and every other rearrangement was called non-productive. Following IMGT convention, CDR3 was defined as the stretch from the second conserved V-encoded cysteine to the conserved J-encoded phenylalanine. The earlier analysis of 500 to 750 of the donors excluded any sequence lacking an unambiguous match to a single V gene segment. In an earlier analysis of more than 500 of the donors, a V segment was called functional when productive rearrangements were above 56.7%, and segregating when the standard deviation between donors exceeded 5%. To diagnose cytomegalovirus status from the catalog of TCR beta chain sequences, a statistical classification framework was built. In a later analysis, V and J genes were assigned by comparing TCR nucleotide sequences against IMGT/GENE-DB human TR gene sequences. A later analysis assigned CDR3 sequences and most-parsimonious VDJ recombination scenarios with the TCRdist pipeline. A later analysis defined each TCR beta chain by its CDR3 amino acid sequence plus V-gene family, and excluded reads lacking a unique V-gene family. To address suspected cross-contamination and a sequencing artifact, a later analysis removed around 590 highly shared, low-generation-probability nucleotide sequences. For each public chain, a later analysis derived a clonal expansion index from normalized ranks of inferred template counts within each repertoire. In a later analysis, generation probabilities were computed with a VDJ recombination model fitted to out-of-frame rearrangements, and the resulting probabilities were checked against IGoR. Hypergeometric tests were used in a later analysis to score TCR-TCR, TCR-HLA and TCR-CMV co-occurrence, with a repertoire-size bias correction applied to the TCR pairs. To estimate false discovery rates, a later analysis permuted the HLA or CMV assignments 20 times. A later analysis grouped co-occurring TCRs with DBSCAN, adding TCRdist sequence similarity when clustering within HLA-allele-positive subsets. Repertoires with fewer than 30,000 or more than 120,000 public chains were left out of co-occurrence clustering, as were a few repertoires with anomalous nucleotide sharing. Imported from immuneACCESS, the table was reduced by TCRdb to in-frame sequences with V and J called. These copies leave out some clones; in studies compared against another copy, an unresolved V gene accounts for under half, and the cause of the remainder is not known. The DNA was the basis for D and trimming; V, J and clone size are from that table. This sample comprises under 250,000 clones, roughly 80% of them detected only once. Of the sample, 2.5% to 3% falls within the top ten clones.

Sequencing was done on a sample of PBMCs. The source is a woman aged 40 to 49 in good health and CMV-seronegative. Rearrangement joined TRBV5-1 to TRBJ1-1; 6 matching bases give a weak D call of TRBD1. The CDR3 is CASSGQLLRTEAFF. The bases are TGCGCCAGCAGCGGACAGTTACTCAGGACTGAAGCTTTCTTT.